This T cell receptor (beta chain) was recovered during a study of T cells in Graves' hyperthyroidism and ophthalmopathy. Findings and caveats of the study: Using 13 V-J features, a model discriminated ophthalmopathy from stable hyperthyroidism.

Diagnosing involved the use of clinical symptoms, serum thyroxine and TRAb, thyroid ultrasound and orbital computed tomography. Details on this clonotype: No antigen is known for it.

Amplified TCR beta CDR3 regions came from RNA transcripts. TCR CDR3 regions were first amplified by RT-PCR with HTBI primers. TCRdb reprocessed the multiplex PCR reads with MiXCR, giving one entry per CDR3 protein. The sample includes about 560,000 distinct CDR3 sequences, approximately 15% of them seen just once. Sequenced input: blood. This TCR was recovered from a woman between 18 and 29 years old with Graves' hyperthyroidism.

The chain's CDR3 is CASRGQYNEQFF. CDR3 nucleotides: TGCGCCAGCAGAGGGCAGTACAATGAGCAGTTCTTC. This chain links TRBV10-2 with TRBJ2-1; no firm D call. V was trimmed by 6 bases and J by 4 bases, leaving 7 bases between them. Germline lookup yields CDR1 WSHSY and CDR2 SAAADI. This CDR3 spans 12 amino acids.